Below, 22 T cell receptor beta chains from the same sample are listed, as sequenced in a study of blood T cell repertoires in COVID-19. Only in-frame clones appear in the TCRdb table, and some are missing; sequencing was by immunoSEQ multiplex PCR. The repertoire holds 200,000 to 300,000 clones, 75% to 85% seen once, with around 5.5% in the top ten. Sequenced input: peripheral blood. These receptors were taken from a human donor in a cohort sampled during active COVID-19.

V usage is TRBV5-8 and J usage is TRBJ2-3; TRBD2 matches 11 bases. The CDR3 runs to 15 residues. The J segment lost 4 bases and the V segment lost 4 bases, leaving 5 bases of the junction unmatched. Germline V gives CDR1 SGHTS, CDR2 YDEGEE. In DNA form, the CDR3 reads TGTGCCAGCAGCACGATAGCGGGAGGGGCAGATACGCAGTATTTT. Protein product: CASSTIAGGADTQYF.

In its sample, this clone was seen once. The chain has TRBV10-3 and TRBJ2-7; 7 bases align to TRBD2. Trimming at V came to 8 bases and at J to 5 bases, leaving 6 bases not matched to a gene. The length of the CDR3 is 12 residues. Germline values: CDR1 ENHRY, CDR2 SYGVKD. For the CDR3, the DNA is TGTGCCATCGGGACTATCAAACACGAGCAGTACTTC. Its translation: CAIGTIKHEQYF.

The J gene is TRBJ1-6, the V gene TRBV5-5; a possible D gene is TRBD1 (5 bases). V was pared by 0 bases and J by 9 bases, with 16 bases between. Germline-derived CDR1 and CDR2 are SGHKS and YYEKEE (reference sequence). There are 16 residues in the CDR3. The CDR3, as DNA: TGTGCCAGCAGCTTGGCGGGGGTAAAAACGGGTTCACCCCTCCACTTT. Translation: CASSLAGVKTGSPLHF.

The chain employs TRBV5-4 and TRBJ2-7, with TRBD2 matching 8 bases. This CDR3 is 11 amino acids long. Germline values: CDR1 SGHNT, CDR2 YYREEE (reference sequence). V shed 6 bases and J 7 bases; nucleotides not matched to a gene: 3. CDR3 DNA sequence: TGTGCCAGCACCCGGGAGGGAGAGCAGTACTTC. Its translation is CASTREGEQYF.

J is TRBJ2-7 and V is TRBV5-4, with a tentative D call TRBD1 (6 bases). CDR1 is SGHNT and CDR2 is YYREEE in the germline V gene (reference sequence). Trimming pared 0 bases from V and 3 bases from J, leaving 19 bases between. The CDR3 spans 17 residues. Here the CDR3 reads CASSLGPLGGRHYEQYF. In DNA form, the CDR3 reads TGTGCCAGCAGCTTGGGACCCCTTGGGGGCCGCCACTACGAGCAGTACTTC. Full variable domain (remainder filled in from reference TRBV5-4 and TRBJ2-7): ETGVTQSPTHLIKTRGQQVTLRCSSQSGHNTVSWYQQALGQGPQFIFQYYREEENGRGNFPPRFSGLQFPNYSSELNVNALELDDSALYLCASSLGPLGGRHYEQYFGPGTRLTVT.

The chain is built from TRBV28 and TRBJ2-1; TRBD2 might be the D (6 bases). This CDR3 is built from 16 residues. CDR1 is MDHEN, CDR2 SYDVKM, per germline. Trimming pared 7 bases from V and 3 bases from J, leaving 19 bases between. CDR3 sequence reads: CASTPSGVAIYNEQFF. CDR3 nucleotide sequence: TGTGCCAGCACCCCCTCGGGGGTAGCAATCTACAATGAGCAGTTCTTC.

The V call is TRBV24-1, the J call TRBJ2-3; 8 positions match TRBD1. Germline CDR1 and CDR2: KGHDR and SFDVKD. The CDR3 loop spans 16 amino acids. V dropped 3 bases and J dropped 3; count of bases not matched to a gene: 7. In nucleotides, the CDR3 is TGTGCCACCAGTGATCGTACAGGGGGAGAGACAGATACGCAGTATTTT. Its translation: CATSDRTGGETDTQYF.

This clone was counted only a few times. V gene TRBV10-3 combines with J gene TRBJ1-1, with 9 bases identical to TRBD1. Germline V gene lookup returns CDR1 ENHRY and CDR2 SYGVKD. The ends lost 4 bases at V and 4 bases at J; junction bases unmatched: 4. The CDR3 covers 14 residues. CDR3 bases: TGTGCCATCAGTGGGCGGACAGGGGCCACTGAAGCTTTCTTT. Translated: CAISGRTGATEAFF.

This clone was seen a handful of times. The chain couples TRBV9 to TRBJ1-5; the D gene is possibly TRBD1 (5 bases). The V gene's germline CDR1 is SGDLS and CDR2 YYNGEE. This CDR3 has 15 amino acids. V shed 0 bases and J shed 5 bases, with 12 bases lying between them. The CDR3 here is CASSVEGRVDQPQHF. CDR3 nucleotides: TGTGCCAGCAGCGTAGAGGGCAGGGTAGATCAGCCCCAGCATTTT. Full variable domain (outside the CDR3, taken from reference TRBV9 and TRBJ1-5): DSGVTQTPKHLITATGQRVTLRCSPRSGDLSVYWYQQSLDQGLQFLIQYYNGEERAKGNILERFSAQQFPDLHSELNLSSLELGDSALYFCASSVEGRVDQPQHFGDGTRLSIL.

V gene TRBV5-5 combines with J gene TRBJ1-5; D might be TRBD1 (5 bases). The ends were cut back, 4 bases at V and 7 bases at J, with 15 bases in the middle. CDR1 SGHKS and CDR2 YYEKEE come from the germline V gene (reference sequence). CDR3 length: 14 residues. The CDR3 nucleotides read TGTGCCAGCAGCCTTATCCAGGGAAGCCAGCCCCAGCATTTT. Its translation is CASSLIQGSQPQHF.

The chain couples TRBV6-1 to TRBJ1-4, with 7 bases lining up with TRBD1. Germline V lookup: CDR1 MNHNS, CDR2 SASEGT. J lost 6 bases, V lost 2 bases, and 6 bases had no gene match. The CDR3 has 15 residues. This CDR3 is CASSEFSQGDEKLFF. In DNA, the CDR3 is TGTGCCAGCAGTGAATTTTCGCAGGGGGATGAAAAACTGTTTTTT.

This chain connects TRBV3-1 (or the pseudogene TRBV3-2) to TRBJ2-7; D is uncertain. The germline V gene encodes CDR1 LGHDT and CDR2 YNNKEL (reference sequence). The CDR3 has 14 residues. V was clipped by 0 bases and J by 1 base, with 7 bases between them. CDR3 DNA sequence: TGTGCCAGCAGCCAAGAATGGCAGTCCTACGAGCAGTACTTC. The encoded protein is CASSQEWQSYEQYF.

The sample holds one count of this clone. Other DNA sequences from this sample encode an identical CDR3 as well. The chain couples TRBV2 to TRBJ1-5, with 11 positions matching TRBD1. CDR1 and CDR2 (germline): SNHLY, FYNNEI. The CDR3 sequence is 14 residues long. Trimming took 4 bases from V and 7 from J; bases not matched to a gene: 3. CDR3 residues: CASSGTGGRQPQHF. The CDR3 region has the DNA TGTGCCAGCAGTGGGACAGGGGGCAGACAGCCCCAGCATTTT.

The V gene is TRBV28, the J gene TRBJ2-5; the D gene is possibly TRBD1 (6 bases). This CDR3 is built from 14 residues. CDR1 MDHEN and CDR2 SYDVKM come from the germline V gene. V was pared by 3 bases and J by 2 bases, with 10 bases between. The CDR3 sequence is CASSLRQGQETQYF. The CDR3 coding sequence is TGTGCCAGCAGTTTGAGGCAGGGGCAAGAGACCCAGTACTTC. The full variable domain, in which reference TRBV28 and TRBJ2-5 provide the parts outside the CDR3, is DVKVTQSSRYLVKRTGEKVFLECVQDMDHENMFWYRQDPGLGLRLIYFSYDVKMKEKGDIPEGYSVSREKKERFSLILESASTNQTSMYLCASSLRQGQETQYFGPGTRLLVL.

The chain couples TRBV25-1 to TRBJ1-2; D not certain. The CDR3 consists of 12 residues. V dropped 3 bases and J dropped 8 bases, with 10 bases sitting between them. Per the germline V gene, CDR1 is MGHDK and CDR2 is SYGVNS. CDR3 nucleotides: TGTGCCAGCAGTGAGGGCCCATCGGGCTACACCTTC. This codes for CASSEGPSGYTF.

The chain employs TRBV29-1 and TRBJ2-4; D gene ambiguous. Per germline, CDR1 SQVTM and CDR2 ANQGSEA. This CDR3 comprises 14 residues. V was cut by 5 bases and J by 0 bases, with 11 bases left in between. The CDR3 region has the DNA TGCAGCGTTCGTGTTCAACTAGCCAAAAACATTCAGTACTTC. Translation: CSVRVQLAKNIQYF.

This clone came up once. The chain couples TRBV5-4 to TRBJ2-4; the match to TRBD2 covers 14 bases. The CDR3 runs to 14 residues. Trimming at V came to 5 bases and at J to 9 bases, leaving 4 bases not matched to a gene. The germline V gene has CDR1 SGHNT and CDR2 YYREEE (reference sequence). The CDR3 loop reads CASRTSGREGIQYF. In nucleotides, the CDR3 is TGTGCCAGCAGGACTAGCGGGAGGGAGGGCATTCAGTACTTC.

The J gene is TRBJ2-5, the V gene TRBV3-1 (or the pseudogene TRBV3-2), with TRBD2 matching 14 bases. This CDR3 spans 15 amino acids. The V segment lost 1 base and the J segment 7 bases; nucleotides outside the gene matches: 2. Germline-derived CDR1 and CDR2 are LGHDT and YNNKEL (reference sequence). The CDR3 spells CASSQGLAGGRTQYF. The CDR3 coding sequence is TGTGCCAGCAGCCAAGGACTAGCGGGAGGGAGGACCCAGTACTTC.

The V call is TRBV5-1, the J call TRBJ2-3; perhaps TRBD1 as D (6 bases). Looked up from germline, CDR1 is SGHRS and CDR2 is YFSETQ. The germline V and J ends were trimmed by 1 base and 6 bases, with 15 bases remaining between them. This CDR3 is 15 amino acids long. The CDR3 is CASSLTDTGLDTQYF. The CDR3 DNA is TGCGCCAGCAGCTTGACAGATACAGGGTTGGATACGCAGTATTTT.

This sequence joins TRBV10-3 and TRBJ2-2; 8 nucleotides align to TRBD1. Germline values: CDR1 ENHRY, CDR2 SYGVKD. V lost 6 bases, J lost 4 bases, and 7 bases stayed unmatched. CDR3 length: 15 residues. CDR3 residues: CAIRTTGGSTGELFF. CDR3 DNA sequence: TGTGCCATCAGGACTACAGGGGGTAGCACCGGGGAGCTGTTTTTT.

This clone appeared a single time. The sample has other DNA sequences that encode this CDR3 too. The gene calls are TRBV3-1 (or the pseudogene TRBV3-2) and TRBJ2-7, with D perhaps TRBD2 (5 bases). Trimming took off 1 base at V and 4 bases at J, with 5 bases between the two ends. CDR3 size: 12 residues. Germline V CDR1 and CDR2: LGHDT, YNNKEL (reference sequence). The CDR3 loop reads CASSQGGYEQYF. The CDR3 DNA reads TGTGCCAGCAGCCAAGGCGGGTACGAGCAGTACTTC.

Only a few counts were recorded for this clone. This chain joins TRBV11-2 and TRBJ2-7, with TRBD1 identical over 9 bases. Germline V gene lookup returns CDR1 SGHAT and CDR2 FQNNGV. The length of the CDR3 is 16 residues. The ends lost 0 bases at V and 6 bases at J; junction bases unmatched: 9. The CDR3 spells CASSLDGGTGLAEQYF. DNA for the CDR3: TGTGCCAGCAGCTTAGATGGAGGGACAGGGCTTGCCGAGCAGTACTTC.